Detailed here is one T cell receptor (beta chain). This clonotype was seen repeatedly, ten times or more. Its antigen target is currently unknown. No clone much larger than this one lies a single base away; base qualities are absent. The data originate from a study of T cells in Graves' hyperthyroidism and ophthalmopathy (dated by TCRdb to the late 2010s). General notes on the study: Peripheral blood was collected at initial diagnosis, before any treatment. After blood sampling, hyperthyroidism patients were treated with methimazole at a starting dose of 30 mg daily, and ophthalmopathy patients were treated with high-dose intravenous methylprednisolone. The paper reports TCR Vbeta CDR3 sequencing of about 140 peripheral blood samples: approximately 43 ophthalmopathy, 75 to 80 hyperthyroidism and approximately 17 progressor patients. TCR V-J signatures able to tell the groups apart were searched for in a discovery cohort of 100 patients, of whom 40 to 45 had Graves' ophthalmopathy and 57 had stable Graves' hyperthyroidism. Prospective prediction of ophthalmopathy was tested in an independent validation cohort consisting of 18 hyperthyroidism patients and around 16 patients who later progressed to ophthalmopathy. In addition, the study compared T-cell repertoires in thyroid tissue and in blood from about 6 Graves' hyperthyroidism patients. The 100 or so discovery patients were divided at random into training and test sets in a 7:3 ratio. What the work shows at the level of the full study, not this receptor alone: Sample size was not statistically predetermined, and blinding of investigators to group allocation was not performed. During validation, the model predicted progression to ophthalmopathy a median of around 6 months ahead of onset, with around 71% sensitivity and about 75% specificity. Most expanded thyroid clonotypes (frequency above 0.001) were also found in blood, which suggests that blood repertoires may mirror thyroid immune responses. A model built on a 13 V-J signature distinguished ophthalmopathy from stable hyperthyroidism, reaching roughly 88% sensitivity and 81% to 83% specificity in cross-validation and 80%/75% in testing.

Amplification of TCR beta CDR3 regions was carried out from RNA transcripts. The first round of RT-PCR for the TCR CDR3 was performed with the HTBI primer set and the Qiagen OneStep RT-PCR kit. A second multiplex PCR round built the libraries, followed by size selection and purification. The libraries were sequenced on an Illumina HiSeq2000 using paired-end 100 bp reads. The authors processed their data as follows. SOAPnuke was used to process the raw data, with reads discarded if the reads contained adapters or uncalled bases, had a mean Phred below 15, or lacked an exact constant-primer or identifier match. COPE v1.2.5 was used to merge the high-quality paired reads, and each unique nucleotide sequence was defined as a clonotype. Clonotypes were aligned to IMGT TRBV, TRBD and TRBJ reference segments using MiTCR v1.1. The analysis was restricted to V-J combinations with a frequency above 0.0001, which together covered 99.2% of the repertoires. A TCS score was defined as the ratio of F50 (clonal expansion) to E x V (chaos), with BLOSUM62-based TCRdist applied between CDR3 peptides within each V-J. Welch's t-statistics and random forest reduced 450 to 600 V-J features to 13, which were used in a naive Bayes classifier (R e1071). The public sequencing data were trimmed at Q25 with fastp and processed into clonotypes with MiXCR by TCRdb, which kept only in-frame beta chains. One record per CDR3 amino acid sequence lists the most common genes and DNA. The V and J calls reflect TCRdb's pipeline rather than the authors' work. The sample yields more than 300,000 distinct CDR3 sequences; over 10% were counted once. The top ten constitute 9.2% of the sample.

A patient counted as having stable Graves' hyperthyroidism if no progression to ophthalmopathy occurred over 18 months of follow-up. The hyperthyroidism patients were between 18 and 65 years old and newly diagnosed, with a disease duration of less than 2 months. Any patient with an uncontrolled infection, another autoimmune disease, pregnancy or lactation was excluded. Clinical symptoms, serum thyroxine and TRAb, thyroid ultrasound, and orbital computed tomography formed the basis for the diagnoses. Ficoll-Paque density gradient centrifugation was used to isolate PBMCs from about 9 ml of fresh peripheral blood. Total RNA was extracted with Trizol reagent, and quality was checked on an Agilent 2100 Bioanalyzer. The material sequenced was blood. This sequence originates from a woman aged 18-30 years with Graves' hyperthyroidism.

In nucleotide form, the sequence is TGTGCCAGTAGTGCCTCCGGGACAGGGGGCCCTAATCAGCCCCAGCATTTT. Its product reads: CASSASGTGGPNQPQHF. The V and J segments used are TRBV19 and TRBJ1-5; 12 central nucleotides agree with TRBD1. V ends up 5 bases short and J 4 bases short, with an unmatched junction base count of 9. Taken from cysteine to phenylalanine, the CDR3 has 17 residues. Only CDR3 DNA remains: 51 bases, in frame from the first base. CDR1 and CDR2, per the germline V gene (reference sequence), are LNHDA and SQIVND.